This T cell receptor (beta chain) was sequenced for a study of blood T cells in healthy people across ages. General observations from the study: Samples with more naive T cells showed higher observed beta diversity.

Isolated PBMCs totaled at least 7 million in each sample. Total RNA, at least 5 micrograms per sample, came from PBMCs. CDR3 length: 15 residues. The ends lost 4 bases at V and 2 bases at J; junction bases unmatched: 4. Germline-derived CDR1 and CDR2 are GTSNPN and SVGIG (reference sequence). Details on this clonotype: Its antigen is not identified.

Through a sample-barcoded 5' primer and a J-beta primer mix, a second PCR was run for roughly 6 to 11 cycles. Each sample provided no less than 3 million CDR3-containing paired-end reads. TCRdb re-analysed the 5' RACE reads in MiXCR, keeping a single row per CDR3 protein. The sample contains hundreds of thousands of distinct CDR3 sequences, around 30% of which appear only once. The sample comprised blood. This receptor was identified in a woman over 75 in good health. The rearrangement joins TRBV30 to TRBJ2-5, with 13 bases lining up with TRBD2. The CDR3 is CAWMTSGGHQETQYF. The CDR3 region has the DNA TGTGCCTGGATGACTAGCGGGGGGCATCAAGAGACCCAGTACTTC. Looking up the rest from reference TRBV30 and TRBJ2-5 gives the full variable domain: SQTIHQWPATLVQPVGSPLSLECTVEGTSNPNLYWYRQAAGRGLQLLFYSVGIGQISSEVPQNLSASRPQDRQFILSSKKLLLSDSGFYLCAWMTSGGHQETQYFGPGTRLLVL.